The 28 T cell receptor beta chains in this list originate from one sample, sequenced in a study of regulatory T cells in long-lasting Graves disease. Time point reported: newly diagnosed GD, antithyroid drugs for less than 3 months. Extracted RNA from PBMCs served as the source of the TCR library. Researchers made TCR beta libraries by using iRepertoire HTBI primers and running Arm-PCR on CDR3 regions. Each CDR3 protein gets one entry after TCRdb re-called the multiplex PCR reads with MiXCR. The repertoire consists of hundreds of thousands of distinct CDR3 sequences, with 16% occurring once and the leading ten covering around 19%. The same sample was also used in a study of T cells in Graves' hyperthyroidism and ophthalmopathy.

The material sequenced was peripheral blood mononuclear cells (PBMCs), taken at new diagnosis, from a patient treated with antithyroid drugs. Every receptor here comes from a woman in her thirties with Graves disease.

Turning to this clonotype: A clone one base away is much larger, so this may be a read error. This chain links TRBV7-8 with TRBJ2-7; no reliable D call. Germline CDR1 SGHVS, CDR2 FQNEAQ. The CDR3 length is 16 residues. CDR3 sequence reads: CTSSLVRILPYYEQYF. The DNA for the CDR3 is TGTACCAGCAGCTTAGTCCGAATCCTTCCCTACTACGAGCAGTACTTC.

This clonotype was seen ten or more times. The chain links TRBV20-1 to TRBJ1-1; no clear D. The CDR3 covers 12 residues. Germline loops: CDR1 DFQATT, CDR2 SNEGSKA (reference sequence). DNA of the CDR3: TGCAGCGGAGTGGGTACGGGCACTGAAGCTTTCTTT. Translation gives CSGVGTGTEAFF.

This clonotype was observed many times. The chain is built from TRBV7-9 and TRBJ2-2; no firm D call. Looked up from germline, CDR1 is SEHNR and CDR2 is FQNEAQ (reference sequence). The germline V and J ends were trimmed by 2 bases and 1 base, with 14 bases remaining between them. The CDR3 extends over 17 amino acids. The CDR3 region is CASSLFERAGNTGELFF. As DNA, the CDR3 is TGTGCCAGCAGCTTATTCGAACGGGCAGGGAACACCGGGGAGCTGTTTTTT.

This clonotype was counted ten times or more. This rearrangement joins TRBV28 to TRBJ2-1; D could derive from TRBD1 or TRBD2 (5 bases each). The germline gives CDR1 MDHEN, CDR2 SYDVKM. Trimming shortened V by 6 bases and J by 0 bases, and 15 bases separated the two germline ends. The CDR3 totals 16 residues. The CDR3 loop is CASSPGQGLSYNEQFF. The CDR3 nucleotides read TGTGCCAGCAGCCCGGGGCAGGGCCTCTCCTACAATGAGCAGTTCTTC.

At least ten counts were recorded for this clonotype. This chain connects TRBV27 to TRBJ2-7; 10 positions match TRBD2. V lost 4 bases, J lost 2 bases, and 2 bases stayed unmatched. From germline, CDR1 is MNHEY and CDR2 SMNVEV (reference sequence). This CDR3 has 14 residues. The CDR3 is CASSSGLAAYEQYF. The CDR3 bases are TGTGCCAGCAGTTCTGGACTAGCGGCCTACGAGCAGTACTTC.

There are a few counts of this clonotype. The genes are TRBV7-3 and TRBJ2-6; 7 positions match TRBD2. The CDR3 has 16 amino acids. Trimming took 1 base from V and 2 from J; bases not matched to a gene: 2. CDR1 is SGHTA, CDR2 FQGTGA, per germline. CDR3 region: CASSLIRGAGANVLTF. Here the CDR3 DNA reads TGTGCCAGCAGCTTAATCCGGGGGGCTGGGGCCAACGTCCTGACTTTC.

This clonotype was seen a handful of times. The gene calls are TRBV7-9 and TRBJ2-2; 7 positions match TRBD1. CDR3 length: 17 amino acids. Germline values: CDR1 SEHNR, CDR2 FQNEAQ (reference sequence). The J segment lost 0 bases and the V segment lost 1 base, leaving 5 bases of the junction unmatched. The CDR3 bases are TGTGCCAGCAGCTTAGGCGCACAGGGGTCGAACACCGGGGAGCTGTTTTTT. Protein sequence: CASSLGAQGSNTGELFF.

The chain couples TRBV20-1 to TRBJ1-1; D remains ambiguous. Germline CDR1 and CDR2: DFQATT and SNEGSKA (reference sequence). Trimming took off 1 base at V and 0 bases at J, with 18 bases between the two ends. The CDR3 totals 17 residues. The CDR3 loop reads CSARVPTSASMNTEAFF. The DNA for the CDR3 is TGCAGTGCTAGAGTCCCGACGTCAGCCTCCATGAACACTGAAGCTTTCTTT.

This clonotype was seen only a few times. The chain combines TRBV20-1 with TRBJ2-7; no reliable D call. CDR1 and CDR2 (germline): DFQATT, SNEGSKA (reference sequence). CDR3 size: 14 residues. Trimming removed 0 bases at V and 4 bases at J, with 13 bases between. CDR3 loop: CSARDLGYSYEQYF. CDR3 bases: TGCAGTGCTAGAGACCTCGGTTATTCTTACGAGCAGTACTTC.

This clonotype was detected many times. The gene calls are TRBV10-3 and TRBJ1-1; D is undetermined. The CDR3 runs to 13 residues. V was clipped by 4 bases and J by 1 base, with 7 bases between them. The germline V gene encodes CDR1 ENHRY and CDR2 SYGVKD. The CDR3 DNA sequence: TGTGCCATCAGTGCCCATGGGAACACTGAAGCTTTCTTT. Translation gives CAISAHGNTEAFF.

In its sample, this clonotype was seen many times. The V call is TRBV7-2, the J call TRBJ2-5; 9 nucleotides agree with TRBD1. Per germline, CDR1 SGHTA and CDR2 FQGNSA. V lost 8 bases and J lost 5; bases outside the gene matches: 6. This CDR3 is 13 amino acids long. In nucleotides, the CDR3 is TGTGCCAGCCTAAAAGACAGGGGGGAGACCCAGTACTTC. Amino acids: CASLKDRGETQYF.

This clonotype was seen many times. The chain links TRBV19 to TRBJ1-6, with 7 bases identical to TRBD1. This CDR3 comprises 16 residues. V shed 5 bases and J 10 bases; nucleotides not matched to a gene: 14. Germline lookup yields CDR1 LNHDA and CDR2 SQIVND (reference sequence). In DNA form, the CDR3 reads TGTGCCAGTAGTCCCCGATTCCGACAGGGTGGATCACCCCTCCACTTT. The encoded protein is CASSPRFRQGGSPLHF.

The gene calls are TRBV20-1 and TRBJ2-1; 11 nucleotides agree with TRBD2. This CDR3 spans 15 amino acids. The germline CDR1 and CDR2 sequences are DFQATT and SNEGSKA (reference sequence). Trimming cost V 3 bases and J 7 bases; bases outside gene matches: 8. CDR3 sequence: CSARDRLAGSNEQFF. CDR3 in DNA: TGCAGTGCTAGGGATCGACTAGCGGGAAGTAATGAGCAGTTCTTC.

This clonotype showed up many times. The V and J genes are TRBV7-2 and TRBJ1-1; possible D gene TRBD1, 5 bases. Germline V gene sequence: CDR1 SGHTA, CDR2 FQGNSA. V lost 5 bases and J 2 bases, leaving 12 bases between the germline ends. This CDR3 has 14 residues. The CDR3 sequence is CASSRPTDNTEAFF. DNA of the CDR3: TGTGCCAGCAGCCGCCCGACAGACAACACTGAAGCTTTCTTT.

This chain uses TRBV30 with TRBJ1-1; no firm D call. From germline, CDR1 is GTSNPN and CDR2 SVGIG (reference sequence). The CDR3 length is 13 residues. V shed 1 base and J shed 4 bases, with 10 bases lying between them. As DNA, the CDR3 is TGTGCCTGGAGTGATCTATCCAGCACTGAAGCTTTCTTT. This gives the protein CAWSDLSSTEAFF.

At least ten counts were recorded for this clonotype. The chain joins TRBV6-4 to TRBJ2-7; 13 bases fit TRBD2. V was pared by 3 bases and J by 0 bases, with 14 bases of the junction left unmatched. Germline assignment: CDR1 MRHNA and CDR2 SNTAGT. The CDR3 is 20 amino acids. The CDR3: CASSEQRQGTSGNSSYEQYF. In DNA, the CDR3 is TGTGCCAGCAGTGAACAGAGGCAAGGGACTAGCGGGAACAGCTCCTACGAGCAGTACTTC.

A few counts support this clonotype. The J gene is TRBJ2-4, the V gene TRBV12-3 or TRBV12-4; possible D gene TRBD1, 6 bases. The CDR3 is 14 residues long. Between the trimmed V and J ends, which lost 4 bases and 4 bases, there was a span of 11 bases. In nucleotides, the CDR3 is TGTGCCAGCAGTTATGGGCAGGGGAAAAACATTCAGTACTTC. Its protein is CASSYGQGKNIQYF.

This rearrangement joins TRBV9 to TRBJ2-3, with TRBD2 matching 12 bases. V dropped 6 bases and J dropped 4; count of bases not matched to a gene: 12. This CDR3 has 17 residues. Germline V CDR1 and CDR2: SGDLS, YYNGEE. CDR3 bases: TGTGCCAGCACCCCTGATTTTAGACTAGCGGGAGCAGATACGCAGTATTTT. Protein product: CASTPDFRLAGADTQYF.

This clonotype was seen at least ten times. This chain links TRBV12-3 or TRBV12-4 with TRBJ2-1, with no clear D. CDR3 length: 14 amino acids. Trimming took 2 bases from V and 0 from J, leaving 5 bases between them. The CDR3 bases are TGTGCCAGCAGTTTATCCGGCTCCTACAATGAGCAGTTCTTC. Amino acids: CASSLSGSYNEQFF.

This clonotype showed up just a few times. The V gene is TRBV5-1, the J gene TRBJ2-1; unclear D gene. Deletions cut 2 bases from V and 0 bases from J, with 9 bases between. This CDR3 is 15 amino acids long. Germline CDR1 and CDR2: SGHRS and YFSETQ. The CDR3 DNA sequence: TGCGCCAGCAGCTTTACAGCAAGCTCCTACAATGAGCAGTTCTTC. Protein sequence: CASSFTASSYNEQFF. Together with reference TRBV5-1 and TRBJ2-1, the CDR3 gives the full variable domain: KAGVTQTPRYLIKTRGQQVTLSCSPISGHRSVSWYQQTPGQGLQFLFEYFSETQRNKGNFPGRFSGRQFSNSRSEMNVSTLELGDSALYLCASSFTASSYNEQFFGPGTRLTVL.

This clonotype was counted ten times or more. The chain links TRBV28 to TRBJ2-1; D remains unclear. The germline CDR1 and CDR2 sequences are MDHEN and SYDVKM. This CDR3 spans 13 amino acids. V lost 7 bases to trimming and J lost 4 bases, with 11 bases between them. CDR3 nucleotide sequence: TGTGCCAGCACGTGGGAAGATTACAATGAGCAGTTCTTC. Translated, it gives CASTWEDYNEQFF.

This clonotype was detected only a few times. CDR3 in amino acids: CATSDARRTGNEGAFF. The CDR3 nucleotides are TGTGCCACCAGTGACGCGCGCCGGACAGGTAACGAAGGAGCTTTCTTT. The V gene is TRBV24-1, the J gene TRBJ1-1; 7 nucleotides line up with TRBD1. Germline V gene data show CDR1 as KGHDR and CDR2 as SFDVKD. The V segment lost 4 bases and the J segment 10 bases; nucleotides outside the gene matches: 17. This CDR3 spans 16 amino acids.

As for this clonotype: Given a much more abundant clone one base away, this may be a read error. This rearrangement joins TRBV30 to TRBJ1-1; D is ambiguous. Germline V gene data show CDR1 as GTSNPN and CDR2 as SVGIG (reference sequence). There are 13 residues in the CDR3. V shed 5 bases and J shed 0 bases, with 10 bases lying between them. The CDR3 region is CAWGGQVNTEAFF. CDR3 DNA sequence: TGTGCCTGGGGTGGCCAGGTGAACACTGAAGCTTTCTTT.

This clonotype was observed a few times. The V call is TRBV29-1, the J call TRBJ2-3, with 9 bases lining up with TRBD1. Germline CDR1 and CDR2: SQVTM and ANQGSEA. The CDR3 is made up of 13 amino acids. The V gene end was trimmed by 2 bases and the J gene end by 9 bases; junction bases not matched to a gene: 6. The CDR3, as DNA: TGCAGCGTTGAACCCCAACAGGGGGCCACGCAGTATTTT. As protein: CSVEPQQGATQYF.

The rearrangement joins TRBV3-1 to TRBJ1-1; the match to TRBD1 covers 10 bases. Germline CDR1 LGHDT, CDR2 YNNKEL (reference sequence). V lost 4 bases, J lost 4 bases, and 3 bases stayed unmatched. This CDR3 is built from 14 residues. The CDR3 coding sequence is TGTGCCAGCAGCCTGGGGACAGGGGTCACTGAAGCTTTCTTT. Translating gives CASSLGTGVTEAFF.

This clonotype showed up many times. The chain links TRBV29-1 to TRBJ1-1, with D possibly TRBD1 on 5 matching bases. The length of the CDR3 is 12 residues. Trimming took 7 bases from V and 6 from J, leaving 15 bases between them. From germline, CDR1 is SQVTM and CDR2 ANQGSEA. CDR3 in DNA: TGCAGCGCTTTAACGGGGGGTGCTGAAGCTTTCTTT. Translated: CSALTGGAEAFF. Variable domain in full (rest from reference TRBV29-1 and TRBJ1-1): SAVISQKPSRDICQRGTSLTIQCQVDSQVTMMFWYRQQPGQSLTLIATANQGSEATYESGFVIDKFPISRPNLTFSTLTVSNMSPEDSSIYLCSALTGGAEAFFGQGTRLTVV.

V gene TRBV11-2 combines with J gene TRBJ2-1; TRBD2 aligns across 11 bases. Germline CDR1 is SGHAT and CDR2 is FQNNGV. The CDR3 has 19 amino acids. V dropped 3 bases and J dropped 5; count of bases not matched to a gene: 15. The CDR3 coding sequence is TGTGCCAGCAGCTTTAGACTAGCGGGGAGAGAGGCTATAGACAATGAGCAGTTCTTC. Its translation is CASSFRLAGREAIDNEQFF. Using reference TRBV11-2 and TRBJ2-1 for the parts outside the CDR3, the full variable domain is EAGVAQSPRYKIIEKRQSVAFWCNPISGHATLYWYQQILGQGPKLLIQFQNNGVVDDSQLPKDRFSAERLKGVDSTLKIQPAKLEDSAVYLCASSFRLAGREAIDNEQFFGPGTRLTVL.

This clonotype has ten or more counts. The V and J genes are TRBV6-1 and TRBJ1-1; 10 nucleotides match TRBD1. Per germline, CDR1 MNHNS and CDR2 SASEGT. The CDR3 contains 12 residues. The J segment lost 10 bases and the V segment lost 6 bases, leaving 5 bases of the junction unmatched. CDR3 coding DNA: TGTGCCAGCAGACGACAGGGGGCCGCAGCTTTCTTT. Translating gives CASRRQGAAAFF.